These T cell receptor beta chains were read from a single sample in a study of T cell repertoires in cytomegalovirus infection. TCRdb called the reads again in MiXCR, with one record for every CDR3 protein. Of around 120,000 distinct CDR3 sequences in the sample, 7.5% to 9% were seen once. Source material: PBMCs. The receptors were sampled from a human donor in good health (CMV status not recorded). Some clones in this sample may be carry-over from other donors' samples. CDR3s include the opening cysteine and the closing phenylalanine or tryptophan. D genes are given only for firm matches. Only some rows state a clone size, as once, few, many or a class for expanded clones.

>TRBD2|TRBV28|TRBJ2-6|-
CASSYIAGGAGANVLTF
TGTGCCAGCAGTTACATAGCGGGGGGCGCTGGGGCCAACGTCCTGACTTTC
>-|TRBV7-8|TRBJ1-1|many
CASSQVGIGAEAFF
TGTGCCAGCAGCCAGGTGGGGATAGGGGCTGAAGCTTTCTTT
>-|TRBV15|TRBJ1-1|many
CATSPSRGSGDTEAFF
TGTGCCACCAGCCCTAGCCGGGGCAGCGGAGACACTGAAGCTTTCTTT
>-|TRBV19|TRBJ1-1|many
CASTTGTGTEAFF
TGTGCCAGTACTACAGGGACGGGCACTGAAGCTTTCTTT
>TRBD2|TRBV11-2|TRBJ2-5|few
CASSSGTMVETQYF
TGTGCCAGCAGTTCCGGGACTATGGTGGAGACCCAGTACTTC
>TRBD1|TRBV12-3/TRBV12-4|TRBJ1-1|many
CASRGQGTLATEAFF
TGTGCCAGCAGGGGACAGGGTACCCTGGCCACTGAAGCTTTCTTT
>-|TRBV28|TRBJ1-5|-
CASSRTSGSNQPQHF
TGTGCCAGCAGTCGGACCTCCGGTAGCAATCAGCCCCAGCATTTT
>TRBD1|TRBV10-3|TRBJ2-3|many
CAIRPGTGADTQYF
TGTGCCATCAGGCCCGGGACAGGTGCAGATACGCAGTATTTT
>-|TRBV5-1|TRBJ2-1|-
CASSLANGFGEQFF
TGCGCCAGCAGCTTGGCCAACGGGTTTGGTGAGCAGTTCTTC
>-|TRBV28|TRBJ1-6|many
CASTLQGGNSPLHF
TGTGCCAGCACTTTACAGGGCGGTAATTCACCCCTCCACTTT
>-|TRBV6-5|TRBJ2-5|few
CASSRGAVVSETQYF
TGTGCCAGCAGTCGGGGGGCGGTAGTGTCGGAGACCCAGTACTTC
>TRBD1|TRBV7-9|TRBJ1-4|many
CASSLETGLNEKLFF
TGTGCCAGCAGCTTGGAGACAGGGTTAAATGAAAAACTGTTTTTT
>-|TRBV5-1|TRBJ1-1|-
CASSSGLENTEAFF
TGCGCCAGCAGCTCGGGACTGGAGAACACTGAAGCTTTCTTT
>-|TRBV11-3|TRBJ1-1|many
CASSSTGTAAEAFF
TGTGCCAGCAGCTCCACCGGGACCGCGGCTGAAGCTTTCTTT
>TRBD2|TRBV20-1|TRBJ2-3|many
CSAGMAGGRTDTQYF
TGCAGTGCTGGGATGGCGGGGGGCCGAACAGATACGCAGTATTTT
>TRBD2|TRBV12-3/TRBV12-4|TRBJ2-1|many
CASSTSAGRFDEQFF
TGTGCCAGCAGCACCTCAGCGGGGAGATTCGATGAGCAGTTCTTC
>TRBD1|TRBV5-1|TRBJ1-1|-
CASSLMTGGGTEAFF
TGCGCCAGCAGCTTGATGACAGGGGGCGGCACTGAAGCTTTCTTT
>TRBD1|TRBV7-2|TRBJ1-2|many
CASSFSGGGDGYTF
TGTGCCAGCAGCTTTTCAGGGGGCGGAGATGGCTACACCTTC
>-|TRBV7-6|TRBJ2-7|once
CASSSAGPEQYF
TGTGCCAGCAGCTCGGCAGGGCCCGAGCAGTACTTC
>TRBD2|TRBV4-1|TRBJ2-3|many
CASSQARGVGADTQYF
TGCGCCAGCAGCCAAGCGCGGGGGGTTGGGGCAGATACGCAGTATTTT
>TRBD2|TRBV20-1|TRBJ2-5|many
CSASLLAGKETQYF
TGCAGTGCTAGCCTGCTAGCGGGGAAAGAGACCCAGTACTTC
>-|TRBV2|TRBJ1-1|many
CASRTRDKNTEAFF
TGTGCCAGCAGAACCCGGGACAAGAACACTGAAGCTTTCTTT